Listed below are T cell receptor beta chains from one sample, sequenced in a study of CD8 T cells in ankylosing spondylitis. TCRdb re-derived calls from the 5' RACE reads in MiXCR, one entry per CDR3 protein. The sample carries 450,000 to 550,000 distinct CDR3 sequences, about 5% recorded once. Material: blood, either unsorted or a sorted T cell fraction (not recorded which). The receptors here all came from a male donor with ankylosing spondylitis. Both conserved end residues are part of each CDR3. The order of the fields is J gene, clone size, V gene, D gene, CDR3 protein, CDR3 DNA. D genes are given only for firm matches. Clone size appears in some rows only: once, few, many, or a class for an expanded clone.

>TRBJ1-1|many|TRBV4-3|TRBD1
CASSQLWDRLNTEAFF
TGCGCCAGCAGCCAACTCTGGGACAGGCTGAACACTGAAGCTTTCTTT
>TRBJ2-1|-|TRBV7-9|-
CASSTPAPSSYNEQFF
TGTGCCAGCAGCACCCCTGCGCCAAGCTCCTACAATGAGCAGTTCTTC
>TRBJ2-4|many|TRBV4-2|-
CASSQDRGLAKNIQYF
TGTGCCAGCAGCCAAGATAGGGGTCTAGCCAAAAACATTCAGTACTTC
>TRBJ1-4|many|TRBV10-3|-
CAIKGSDNNEKLFF
TGTGCCATCAAGGGGTCAGACAATAATGAAAAACTGTTTTTT
>TRBJ2-5|many|TRBV25-1|-
CASSEGGQTQETQYF
TGTGCCAGCAGTGAAGGGGGCCAGACCCAAGAGACCCAGTACTTC
>TRBJ1-5|many|TRBV9|TRBD1
CASSGGQGTHSNQPQHF
TGTGCCAGCAGCGGGGGACAGGGGACCCATAGCAATCAGCCCCAGCATTTT
>TRBJ1-3|many|TRBV4-3|TRBD1
CASSLEGGDSSGNTIYF
TGCGCCAGCAGCCTTGAGGGCGGGGACAGCTCTGGAAACACCATATATTTT
>TRBJ2-2|many|TRBV7-2|-
CASSQYANLGTGELFF
TGTGCCAGCAGCCAATACGCAAACCTAGGGACCGGGGAGCTGTTTTTT
>TRBJ2-1|many|TRBV5-1|TRBD2
CASSMFSGGASNEQFF
TGCGCCAGCAGCATGTTTAGCGGGGGGGCCAGCAATGAGCAGTTCTTC
>TRBJ2-7|many|TRBV7-2|-
CASSPRGGTGEYEQYF
TGTGCCAGCAGCCCTAGGGGAGGGACAGGAGAGTACGAGCAGTACTTC
>TRBJ1-2|many|TRBV9|-
CASSFYDTYGYTF
TGTGCCAGCAGCTTCTACGACACCTATGGCTACACCTTC
>TRBJ2-5|-|TRBV20-1|-
CCARDLPTLSYQETQYF
TGCTGTGCTAGAGACCTCCCGACCCTTTCGTACCAAGAGACCCAGTACTTC
>TRBJ2-7|many|TRBV15|TRBD1
CATSSRDRLYEQYF
TGTGCCACCAGCAGCCGGGACAGGCTATACGAGCAGTACTTC
>TRBJ2-5|many|TRBV4-2|-
CASSQKADRGETQYF
TGTGCCAGCAGCCAGAAAGCAGACAGAGGGGAGACCCAGTACTTC
>TRBJ2-7|many|TRBV5-1|TRBD2
CASSPTSGVTYEQYF
TGCGCCAGCAGTCCTACTAGCGGGGTTACCTACGAGCAGTACTTC
>TRBJ1-1|-|TRBV11-2|-
CASSQPGGRVNTEAFF
TGTGCCAGCAGCCAACCGGGGGGGAGGGTGAACACTGAAGCTTTCTTT
>TRBJ2-3|-|TRBV6-2/TRBV6-3|-
CASSSNHRGSTDTQYF
TGTGCCAGCAGTTCAAATCACCGGGGGAGCACAGATACGCAGTATTTT
>TRBJ2-7|many|TRBV6-5|TRBD1
CASSYSAPTGITYEQYF
TGTGCCAGCAGTTACTCGGCCCCGACAGGGATTACCTACGAGCAGTACTTC
>TRBJ1-5|few|TRBV6-2/TRBV6-3|-
CASSPRQVSQPQHF
TGTGCCAGCAGTCCGCGACAGGTTTCTCAGCCCCAGCATTTT
>TRBJ1-5|many|TRBV5-1|-
CASSLVSGNQPQHF
TGCGCCAGCAGCTTGGTATCAGGGAATCAGCCCCAGCATTTT
>TRBJ2-2|few|TRBV4-1|TRBD1
CASRRGPLNTGELFF
TGCGCCAGCAGGAGGGGGCCCCTGAACACCGGGGAGCTGTTTTTT
>TRBJ1-5|many|TRBV9|-
CASSIRPGRHQPQHF
TGTGCCAGCAGCATCCGGCCAGGGAGGCATCAGCCCCAGCATTTT
>TRBJ1-5|-|TRBV4-3|-
CASSQDWGKGLASNQPQHF
TGCGCCAGCAGCCAAGATTGGGGAAAGGGACTGGCCTCCAATCAGCCCCAGCATTTT
>TRBJ2-7|many|TRBV29-1|-
CSVGIGTKNPHEQYF
TGCAGCGTTGGCATCGGGACAAAGAACCCCCACGAGCAGTACTTC
>TRBJ2-7|few|TRBV2|-
CASSDEGLAGQYF
TGTGCCAGCAGTGATGAGGGCCTCGCGGGGCAGTACTTC
>TRBJ2-7|many|TRBV5-1|-
CASSPNLGHPYEQYF
TGCGCCAGCAGCCCCAATCTGGGACACCCCTACGAGCAGTACTTC
>TRBJ2-5|once|TRBV2|TRBD2
CASRGGSETQYF
TGTGCCAGCAGGGGGGGGTCTGAGACCCAGTACTTC
>TRBJ2-1|many|TRBV12-3/TRBV12-4|TRBD2
CASSPLAGVPEQFF
TGTGCCAGCAGTCCACTAGCGGGGGTTCCTGAGCAGTTCTTC
>TRBJ2-3|many|TRBV5-1|-
CASSLKGRQSDTQYF
TGCGCCAGCAGCTTGAAGGGACGCCAATCAGATACGCAGTATTTT
>TRBJ1-2|many|TRBV5-1|TRBD1
CASRDYGGQWILGYTF
TGCGCCAGCAGGGACTACGGGGGACAGTGGATCTTAGGCTACACCTTC
>TRBJ2-1|many|TRBV5-1|-
CASSSTSFYNEQFF
TGCGCCAGCAGTAGCACCTCTTTCTACAATGAGCAGTTCTTC
>TRBJ2-1|few|TRBV7-9|TRBD2
CASSLGAGGPREQFF
TGTGCCAGCAGCTTAGGGGCGGGAGGGCCTCGGGAGCAGTTCTTC
>TRBJ1-4|many|TRBV15|-
CATSRVTGGEKLFF
TGTGCCACCAGCAGAGTCACCGGGGGGGAAAAACTGTTTTTT
>TRBJ2-5|many|TRBV12-3/TRBV12-4|-
CASDLGGGTQYF
TGTGCCAGCGACTTGGGCGGTGGGACCCAGTACTTC
>TRBJ2-7|many|TRBV12-3/TRBV12-4|TRBD1
CASSTGTGYEQYF
TGTGCCAGCAGCACGGGGACAGGCTACGAGCAGTACTTC
>TRBJ2-2|many|TRBV6-5|-
CASSYNVYTNTGELFF
TGTGCCAGCAGTTACAATGTGTATACGAACACCGGGGAGCTGTTTTTT
>TRBJ1-3|many|TRBV5-1|-
CASSPKQGPGNTIYF
TGCGCCAGCAGCCCTAAACAAGGCCCTGGAAACACCATATATTTT
>TRBJ2-7|many|TRBV12-3/TRBV12-4|TRBD1
CASRGQGRGYEQYF
TGTGCCAGCAGGGGACAGGGACGCGGCTACGAGCAGTACTTC
>TRBJ2-1|many|TRBV20-1|-
CSARLEINEQFF
TGCAGTGCTAGACTAGAAATAAATGAGCAGTTCTTC
>TRBJ2-3|many|TRBV5-6|-
CASSFYTDTQYF
TGTGCCAGCAGCTTTTACACAGATACGCAGTATTTT
>TRBJ2-3|many|TRBV5-5|TRBD1
CASSWGTGPTDTQYF
TGTGCCAGCAGCTGGGGGACAGGGCCAACAGATACGCAGTATTTT
>TRBJ2-3|many|TRBV7-2|-
CASSFYGLDTQYF
TGTGCCAGCAGCTTCTATGGGTTGGATACGCAGTATTTT
>TRBJ2-1|few|TRBV12-5|-
CASGQLNPLEQFF
TGTGCTAGTGGTCAACTTAATCCGCTTGAGCAGTTCTTC
>TRBJ1-2|many|TRBV3-1|-
CASSRGGGHNGYTF
TGTGCCAGCAGCCGTGGCGGGGGGCATAATGGCTACACCTTC
>TRBJ2-7|few|TRBV25-1|-
CASSAYLDSYEQYF
TGTGCCAGCAGTGCCTATTTAGACTCCTACGAGCAGTACTTC
>TRBJ1-1|-|TRBV11-2|-
CASSFGDRNTEAFF
TGTGCCAGCAGCTTTGGTGACAGGAACACTGAAGCTTTCTTT
>TRBJ1-6|many|TRBV7-6|-
CASSLLLQASSPLHF
TGTGCCAGCAGCTTACTTTTGCAGGCGTCCTCACCCCTCCACTTT
>TRBJ2-3|few|TRBV7-2|TRBD2
CASRFGGGDTQYF
TGTGCCAGCAGGTTCGGGGGGGGAGATACGCAGTATTTT
>TRBJ1-1|-|TRBV24-1|-
CATSDPETEAFF
TGTGCCACCAGTGATCCGGAGACTGAAGCTTTCTTT
>TRBJ2-7|many|TRBV7-8|-
CASSPRSAGGEQYF
TGTGCCAGCAGCCCGAGATCGGCCGGGGGCGAGCAGTACTTC